The sample holds one count of the clone carrying this T cell receptor beta chain. The sample contains more than one DNA sequence encoding this CDR3. V was clipped by 4 bases and J by 5 bases, with 17 bases between them. This CDR3 has 15 residues. CDR1 and CDR2 (germline): SGHAT, FQNNGV. As originally analysed: Nucleated cell counts were estimated from reference gene primer amplification. Using immunoSEQ multiplex PCR, the repertoire was profiled, and TCRdb retains in-frame clones only, with some absent. V and J calls and clone size are as listed in that table; D and trimming were resolved from the DNA. The sample lists over 150,000 clones, 70% to 85% occurring once. The data were taken from a study of blood T cell repertoires in COVID-19. The overall study: From the United States, Italy and Spain came samples of acute and convalescent COVID-19. In each case, the material was cDNA or gDNA derived from T cells, B-cell-depleted T cells, or PBMCs.

The sample taken for sequencing was peripheral blood. The chain combines TRBV11-2 with TRBJ2-5, with TRBD2 as a possible D gene (7 bases). The receptor comes from a human donor in a cohort sampled during active COVID-19. CDR3 loop: CASSSLRGGEETQYF. The CDR3 DNA follows: TGTGCCAGCAGCTCCCTCCGCGGGGGCGAGGAGACCCAGTACTTC.